This T cell receptor beta chain was recorded in a study of identifying expanded T cells in peripheral blood. Study outcomes and limitations: Clone count variance between approximately two-week samples rose with total template count. Technical replicates showed around 1.2 changed clones; approximately 2 weeks approximately 15; four weeks 19.

Measured with immunoSEQ multiplex PCR; TCRdb has only the in-frame clones, and not every one. The sample records around 50,000 clones, over 85% being singletons. Healthy donors had no documented immune events, such as infections, while sampled. This CDR3 comprises 13 residues. CDR1 and CDR2 from the germline V gene are MDHEN and SYDVKM. The ends were cut back, 3 bases at V and 6 bases at J, with 12 bases in the middle. Note on this clone: Its cognate antigen is unknown.

The clonotype originates from a person aged 18 to 75 in good health. The chain joins TRBV28 to TRBJ2-7, with D perhaps assigned TRBD1 or TRBD2 (6 bases each). Material: blood. The CDR3 coding sequence is TGTGCCAGCAGTTTCGGGGGCACGAGCGAGCAGTACTTC. Translated, it gives CASSFGGTSEQYF.